This T cell receptor (beta chain) was recorded in a study of cytomegalovirus exposure and HLA in healthy donors. Study as a whole: There were a few hundred genotyped donors. Of these, roughly 80% fell in the genetic ancestry cluster associated with self-reported Caucasian donors. Overall study results and limits: Follow-up analysis found HLA locus-dependent TCR association rates, highest for DRB1 and lowest for HLA-C. When analyzed later, a missense DCLRE1C variant was found to be linked to TCR beta V- and J-gene trimming. HLA alleles showed associations with roughly 17,000 TCR beta sequences in a later analysis, at a 0.05 false discovery rate.

As regards this clone: The antigen remains unidentified.

In the PCR, 60 Vbeta and 13 Jbeta primers were used. Measured with immunoSEQ multiplex PCR; TCRdb has only the in-frame clones, and not every one. The sample has about 160,000 clones, 75% to 90% seen once; the top ten hold around 4.4%. The receptor was isolated from a woman between 50 and 59 years old in good health and CMV-seropositive. The source material was PBMCs.

CDR3 loop: CASSYSANEQFF. The CDR3 DNA is TGTGCCAGCAGTTACTCGGCCAATGAGCAGTTCTTC. The J gene is TRBJ2-1, the V gene TRBV6-6; no clear D gene. Germline values: CDR1 MNHNY, CDR2 SVGAGI (reference sequence). The CDR3 spans 12 residues. V was shortened by 0 bases and J by 6 bases, with 3 bases between the two germline ends.